One and the same sample provided the 9 T cell receptor beta chains below, sequenced in a study of cytomegalovirus exposure and HLA in healthy donors (dated by TCRdb to about 2017). The method was the immunoSEQ multiplex PCR assay. Held by TCRdb, this immuneACCESS table contains in-frame sequences only and omits some clones. Under half of the omission traces to an unresolved V gene where checked; the cause of the rest is unknown. The sample table contains about 150,000 clones; only one count was recorded for 70% to 90% of them. The top ten constitute around 22% of the sample. Sample: PBMCs. The receptors originated from a man younger than 35 in good health and CMV-seropositive.

This clone has just one count. The V gene is TRBV7-6, the J gene TRBJ1-4, with a tentative D call TRBD1 (6 bases). The V end lost 5 bases, the J end lost 5 bases, and 12 bases lay between the germline ends. Germline-derived CDR1 and CDR2 are SGHVS and FNYEAQ. The CDR3 has 14 amino acids. In DNA, the CDR3 is TGTGCCAGCAGCCCAGACAGGCTAAATGAAAAACTGTTTTTT. It specifies CASSPDRLNEKLFF.

The chain recombines TRBV5-4 with TRBJ1-1; no definite D call. Germline V gene data show CDR1 as SGHNT and CDR2 as YYREEE (reference sequence). V was shortened by 1 base and J by 8 bases, with 6 bases between the two germline ends. The CDR3 has 11 residues. The CDR3: CASSLRTEAFF. Written as DNA, the CDR3 is TGTGCCAGCAGCTTGCGTACAGAAGCTTTCTTT. Filled out from reference TRBV5-4 and TRBJ1-1, the complete variable domain reads ETGVTQSPTHLIKTRGQQVTLRCSSQSGHNTVSWYQQALGQGPQFIFQYYREEENGRGNFPPRFSGLQFPNYSSELNVNALELDDSALYLCASSLRTEAFFGQGTRLTVV.

The CDR3 is CASSPRTGGSYEQYF. Here the CDR3 DNA reads TGCGCCAGCAGCCCCAGGACAGGGGGTTCCTACGAGCAGTACTTC. The gene calls are TRBV5-1 and TRBJ2-7; 10 bases line up with TRBD1. V shed 4 bases and J 1 base; nucleotides not matched to a gene: 5. Germline V gives CDR1 SGHRS, CDR2 YFSETQ. The CDR3 runs to 15 residues. Variable domain in full (rest from reference TRBV5-1 and TRBJ2-7): KAGVTQTPRYLIKTRGQQVTLSCSPISGHRSVSWYQQTPGQGLQFLFEYFSETQRNKGNFPGRFSGRQFSNSRSEMNVSTLELGDSALYLCASSPRTGGSYEQYFGPGTRLTVT.

The genes are TRBV7-9 and TRBJ1-5; no reliable D call. Trimming removed 5 bases at V and 5 bases at J, with 16 bases between. Germline V lookup: CDR1 SEHNR, CDR2 FQNEAQ (reference sequence). This CDR3 comprises 15 residues. CDR3 region: CASSELLSGDQPQHF. The CDR3 nucleotides are TGTGCCAGCAGCGAATTACTCAGCGGGGATCAGCCCCAGCATTTT.

The chain couples TRBV11-2 to TRBJ2-7, with 9 bases lining up with TRBD2. Germline-derived CDR1 and CDR2 are SGHAT and FQNNGV. The CDR3 totals 16 residues. Trimming cost V 4 bases and J 0 bases; bases outside gene matches: 7. CDR3: CASSSISGGSSYEQYF. Here the CDR3 DNA reads TGTGCCAGCAGCTCTATTAGCGGGGGCAGCTCCTACGAGCAGTACTTC.

The chain combines TRBV10-3 with TRBJ1-1; maybe TRBD1 (5 bases). The germline V and J ends were trimmed by 7 bases and 5 bases, with 11 bases remaining between them. Germline-derived CDR1 and CDR2 are ENHRY and SYGVKD. The CDR3 is 12 residues long. CDR3 protein: CAITSGGTEAFF. DNA for the CDR3: TGTGCCATCACTTCGGGGGGGACTGAAGCTTTCTTT.

V gene TRBV4-1 combines with J gene TRBJ2-7; 7 nucleotides line up with TRBD1. V was pared by 4 bases and J by 6 bases, with 15 bases of the junction left unmatched. This CDR3 has 16 residues. The germline V gene encodes CDR1 MGHRA and CDR2 YSYEKL. CDR3 DNA: TGCGCCAGCAGCCTAGACCCGGACAGGAGGCTCGCCGAGCAGTACTTC. Residues: CASSLDPDRRLAEQYF.

This chain links TRBV7-9 with TRBJ1-4, with 7 bases that match TRBD1. Trimming removed 5 bases from V and 0 bases from J; junction bases left unmatched: 0. Germline lookup yields CDR1 SEHNR and CDR2 FQNEAQ (reference sequence). The CDR3 covers 14 residues. CDR3 nucleotide sequence: TGTGCCAGCAGCCAGGGGGCAACTAATGAAAAACTGTTTTTT. Translating gives CASSQGATNEKLFF.

This clone was recorded a few times. This chain connects TRBV7-9 to TRBJ1-6, with a weak D call TRBD1 (6 bases). Germline CDR1 is SEHNR and CDR2 is FQNEAQ (reference sequence). The germline V and J ends were trimmed by 5 bases and 0 bases, with 11 bases remaining between them. The CDR3 runs 16 residues. The CDR3 sequence: CASSPDRSSYNSPLHF. CDR3 nucleotide sequence: TGTGCCAGCAGCCCCGACAGGAGCTCCTATAATTCACCCCTCCACTTT.